The next 26 T cell receptor beta chains were all read from a single sample in a study of T cell repertoires in cytomegalovirus infection. MiXCR, applied by TCRdb to the reads, yields one record per CDR3 protein. Of almost 500,000 distinct CDR3 sequences detected, approximately 10% appear once; the ten largest clones hold 9.5% to 13%. Material: PBMCs. Receptors were obtained from a human donor in good health (CMV status not recorded). Some clones in this sample may be carry-over from other donors' samples.

The CDR3 DNA is TGTGCCAGCAGCTTAGAATCAGGACCGAAACTATACTTC. Its protein product is CASSLESGPKLYF. V is TRBV7-9 and J is TRBJ2-4; D is undetermined. Trimming took off 1 base at V and 16 bases at J, with 17 bases between the two ends. CDR1 SEHNR and CDR2 FQNEAQ come from the germline V gene (reference sequence). CDR3 length: 13 amino acids. The full variable domain, rest sourced from reference TRBV7-9 and TRBJ2-4, is DTGVSQNPRHKITKRGQNVTFRCDPISEHNRLYWYRQTLGQGPEFLTYFQNEAQLEKSRLLSDRFSAERPKGSFSTLEIQRTEQGDSAMYLCASSLESGPKLYFGAGTRLSVL.

Many counts were recorded for this clonotype. The rearrangement uses TRBV7-2 and TRBJ1-3; 9 bases are shared with TRBD1. The CDR3 contains 15 residues. With 5 bases clipped from V and 3 bases from J, the junction kept 5 bases outside the gene matches. CDR1 and CDR2 (germline): SGHTA, FQGNSA. CDR3 loop: CASSEQGAGGNTIYF. The CDR3 DNA follows: TGTGCCAGCAGCGAACAGGGGGCTGGTGGAAACACCATATATTTT. The full variable domain, rest sourced from reference TRBV7-2 and TRBJ1-3, is GAGVSQSPSNKVTEKGKDVELRCDPISGHTALYWYRQSLGQGLEFLIYFQGNSAPDKSGLPSDRFSAERTGGSVSTLTIQRTQQEDSAVYLCASSEQGAGGNTIYFGEGSWLTVV.

This chain links TRBV28 with TRBJ2-3; D call uncertain. The ends were cut back, 6 bases at V and 1 base at J, with 14 bases in the middle. Germline lookup yields CDR1 MDHEN and CDR2 SYDVKM. The CDR3 contains 15 residues. In DNA form, the CDR3 reads TGTGCCAGCAGCTCCTTGGGGTGGGGCACAGATACGCAGTATTTT. This sequence encodes CASSSLGWGTDTQYF.

This clonotype was recorded at least ten times. V usage is TRBV7-9 and J usage is TRBJ2-2, with TRBD2 identical over 8 bases. The germline gives CDR1 SEHNR, CDR2 FQNEAQ (reference sequence). V dropped 6 bases and J dropped 0; count of bases not matched to a gene: 6. The CDR3 spans 16 residues. The CDR3 region has the DNA TGTGCCAGCAGTCCCAGGACTAGCCCGAACACCGGGGAGCTGTTTTTT. Its translation is CASSPRTSPNTGELFF.

This clonotype was observed at least ten times. J is TRBJ1-2 and V is TRBV28, with TRBD1 as a possible D gene (6 bases). Per germline, CDR1 MDHEN and CDR2 SYDVKM. This CDR3 is built from 15 residues. V gave up 3 bases and J gave up 8 bases, with 19 bases separating them. The DNA of the CDR3 is TGTGCCAGCAGTTTGGGCAGGGTCCAGGGGAAAGGCTACACCTTC. It codes for CASSLGRVQGKGYTF.

For the CDR3, the DNA is TGCAGTGCCCCCCCAGCGGGAGGGTACAATGAGCAGTTCTTC. Translation: CSAPPAGGYNEQFF. The V gene is TRBV20-1, the J gene TRBJ2-1; 10 bases are shared with TRBD2. CDR1 and CDR2 from the germline V gene are DFQATT and SNEGSKA (reference sequence). The trim removed 6 bases at V and 4 bases at J, leaving 6 bases unmatched. The CDR3 runs to 14 residues.

This clonotype was counted at least ten times. This sequence joins TRBV24-1 and TRBJ1-5, with 9 positions matching TRBD1. V gave up 3 bases and J gave up 4 bases; unmatched junction bases: 3. The CDR3 has 15 amino acids. The germline CDR1 and CDR2 sequences are KGHDR and SFDVKD. CDR3 protein: CATSDPGQGNQPQHF. CDR3 nucleotides: TGTGCCACCAGTGATCCGGGACAGGGTAATCAGCCCCAGCATTTT.

The table lists this clonotype with many counts. V usage is TRBV11-2 and J usage is TRBJ1-1, with D hard to call. Germline CDR1 and CDR2: SGHAT and FQNNGV. V lost 8 bases to trimming and J lost 3 bases, with 22 bases between them. The CDR3 runs 16 residues. In DNA, the CDR3 is TGTGCCAGCGCCCCAGACCCGGGCGTTAGTTACACTGAAGCTTTCTTT. Translated: CASAPDPGVSYTEAFF.

Many counts were recorded for this clonotype. This chain uses TRBV6-2 or TRBV6-3 with TRBJ2-2; 7 bases match TRBD1. With V trimmed by 6 bases and J by 7 bases, 14 bases remained unmatched. CDR1 MNHEY and CDR2 SVGEGT come from the germline V gene. This CDR3 spans 16 amino acids. This CDR3 reads CASSTRRQGRDGELFF. CDR3 DNA: TGTGCCAGCAGCACCCGCCGACAGGGTCGGGACGGGGAGCTGTTTTTT.

This clonotype was seen only a few times. The J gene is TRBJ1-1, the V gene TRBV4-1, with TRBD1 matching 7 bases. Germline-derived CDR1 and CDR2 are MGHRA and YSYEKL. After removal of 0 bases from V and 1 base from J, the junction contained 8 bases not matched to a gene. There are 17 residues in the CDR3. In DNA, the CDR3 is TGCGCCAGCAGCCAAGAGGCGAGGGACAGTCCGAACACTGAAGCTTTCTTT. Protein sequence: CASSQEARDSPNTEAFF.

This clonotype showed up many times. The rearrangement joins TRBV7-2 to TRBJ2-7; D unresolved. V lost 4 bases and J 4 bases, leaving 5 bases between the germline ends. CDR1 is SGHTA, CDR2 FQGNSA, per germline. The CDR3 consists of 11 residues. For the CDR3, the DNA is TGTGCCAGCAGCTGGTTATACGAGCAGTACTTC. This codes for CASSWLYEQYF.

This clonotype has at least ten counts. The V and J genes are TRBV27 and TRBJ2-2; TRBD2 is a possible D gene (6 bases). Germline CDR1 reads MNHEY; CDR2 reads SMNVEV (reference sequence). V was shortened by 5 bases and J by 1 base, with 14 bases between the two germline ends. CDR3 length: 16 amino acids. The CDR3 protein is CASSPLLRGNTGELFF. CDR3 in DNA: TGTGCCAGCAGTCCCCTTCTGCGGGGGAACACCGGGGAGCTGTTTTTT.

The table lists this clonotype with many counts. The chain employs TRBV7-9 and TRBJ2-1, with 11 bases identical to TRBD2. The CDR3 contains 16 residues. Trimming took 4 bases from V and 8 from J; bases not matched to a gene: 10. Germline V gene lookup returns CDR1 SEHNR and CDR2 FQNEAQ (reference sequence). The CDR3, as DNA: TGTGCCAGCAGCTCTAGCGGGGGGCCCCAATTTTATGAGCAGTTCTTC. Translating gives CASSSSGGPQFYEQFF.

This clonotype came up many times. This rearrangement joins TRBV6-1 to TRBJ1-1; no clear D. Germline V gene lookup returns CDR1 MNHNS and CDR2 SASEGT. CDR3 size: 10 residues. Between the trimmed V and J ends, which lost 8 bases and 9 bases, there was a span of 10 bases. The DNA of the CDR3 is TGTGCCAGCGGTGCGGAAAAAGCTTTCTTT. It encodes CASGAEKAFF.

This clonotype was observed a few times. This chain joins TRBV9 and TRBJ2-1; TRBD2 agrees at 7 bases. The CDR3 covers 14 residues. Per the germline V gene, CDR1 is SGDLS and CDR2 is YYNGEE. V was pared by 0 bases and J by 9 bases, with 6 bases of the junction left unmatched. The CDR3 DNA is TGTGCCAGCAGCGTAGTAGAGCGGGAAGGTGAGCAGTTCTTC. Amino acid sequence: CASSVVEREGEQFF.

This clonotype was seen at least ten times. The chain uses TRBV7-9 and TRBJ2-4, with TRBD1 identical over 8 bases. CDR1 is SEHNR, CDR2 FQNEAQ, per germline (reference sequence). V gave up 1 base and J gave up 4 bases; unmatched junction bases: 12. The CDR3 has 18 residues. The CDR3 spells CASSLGAGGASLKNIQYF. As DNA, the CDR3 is TGTGCCAGCAGCTTAGGTGCAGGGGGCGCATCCCTAAAAAACATTCAGTACTTC.

There are many counts of this clonotype. This chain joins TRBV7-3 and TRBJ1-1; D is unresolved. CDR1 is SGHTA, CDR2 FQGTGA, per germline. V lost 4 bases and J lost 0, with 15 bases in between. This CDR3 is 16 amino acids long. The CDR3 coding sequence is TGTGCCAGCAGCTCCCGCGGTGAGGGCTTGAACACTGAAGCTTTCTTT. It codes for CASSSRGEGLNTEAFF.

This clonotype has more than one count but fewer than ten. The gene calls are TRBV5-1 and TRBJ1-2; D call uncertain. The CDR3 extends over 14 amino acids. Germline V gene lookup returns CDR1 SGHRS and CDR2 YFSETQ. Trimming cost V 4 bases and J 4 bases, with 14 bases left between them. The CDR3 sequence is CASSPEGGSYGYTF. The CDR3 nucleotides are TGCGCCAGCAGCCCCGAGGGAGGATCCTATGGCTACACCTTC.

This clonotype was counted only a few times. J is TRBJ2-2 and V is TRBV18, with 12 bases that match TRBD2. The CDR3 extends over 17 amino acids. The germline V gene encodes CDR1 KGHSH and CDR2 LQKENI. V shed 6 bases and J 6 bases; nucleotides not matched to a gene: 11. The CDR3 is CASSLGLAGSVAGELFF. CDR3 coding DNA: TGTGCCAGCTCCCTCGGACTAGCGGGATCGGTGGCCGGGGAGCTGTTTTTT. Full variable domain (remainder filled in from reference TRBV18 and TRBJ2-2): NAGVMQNPRHLVRRRGQEARLRCSPMKGHSHVYWYRQLPEEGLKFMVYLQKENIIDESGMPKERFSAEFPKEGPSILRIQQVVRGDSAAYFCASSLGLAGSVAGELFFGEGSRLTVL.

This clonotype appeared a few times. The rearrangement uses TRBV24-1 and TRBJ2-1; 12 nucleotides line up with TRBD2. The germline V gene encodes CDR1 KGHDR and CDR2 SFDVKD. This CDR3 comprises 17 residues. Germline trimming cut 2 bases from V and 1 base from J; bases unmatched to any gene: 2. Written as DNA, the CDR3 is TGTGCCACCAGTGATTCCGGGACTAGCGGGTCCTACAATGAGCAGTTCTTC. Amino acid sequence: CATSDSGTSGSYNEQFF.

This clonotype showed up many times. The V gene is TRBV12-3 or TRBV12-4, the J gene TRBJ2-2; 10 bases line up with TRBD1. The trim removed 5 bases at V and 4 bases at J, leaving 4 bases unmatched. The CDR3 loop spans 15 amino acids. CDR3 sequence: CASSDRGLRTGELFF. DNA for the CDR3: TGTGCCAGCAGTGACAGGGGGCTTCGCACCGGGGAGCTGTTTTTT.

This clonotype has ten or more counts. The CDR3, as DNA: TGTGCCAGCAGCTTATGGACTAACGAATACAATGAGCAGTTCTTC. This translates into CASSLWTNEYNEQFF. The chain joins TRBV7-3 to TRBJ2-1, with a possible D match to TRBD2 (6 bases). The CDR3 consists of 15 residues. V lost 2 bases and J lost 4, with 12 bases in between. CDR1 and CDR2 (germline): SGHTA, FQGTGA.

V and J are TRBV15 and TRBJ1-3; 10 nucleotides line up with TRBD1. Trimming took 5 bases from V and 4 from J; bases not matched to a gene: 5. CDR3 length: 15 amino acids. Germline CDR1 is LNHNV and CDR2 is YYDKDF (reference sequence). This CDR3 is CATSGRTGGGNTIYF. In DNA, the CDR3 is TGTGCCACCAGCGGGAGGACAGGGGGAGGAAACACCATATATTTT.

This clonotype was counted ten times or more. The rearrangement links TRBV5-1 to TRBJ2-7, with 8 bases matching TRBD2. Germline CDR1 and CDR2: SGHRS and YFSETQ. The CDR3 has 15 amino acids. V lost 2 bases to trimming and J lost 4 bases; unmatched junction nucleotides: 8. CDR3 bases: TGCGCCAGCAGCTTAGGAAGCGGGGGAGTTTACGAGCAGTACTTC. Its translation: CASSLGSGGVYEQYF. Full variable domain (remainder filled in from reference TRBV5-1 and TRBJ2-7): KAGVTQTPRYLIKTRGQQVTLSCSPISGHRSVSWYQQTPGQGLQFLFEYFSETQRNKGNFPGRFSGRQFSNSRSEMNVSTLELGDSALYLCASSLGSGGVYEQYFGPGTRLTVT.

This clonotype was counted only a few times. This chain connects TRBV9 to TRBJ1-6; D gene unclear. There are 14 residues in the CDR3. The V gene lost 0 bases and the J gene lost 11 bases, with 12 bases spanning the gap. Germline V CDR1 and CDR2: SGDLS, YYNGEE. CDR3 bases: TGTGCCAGCAGCGTAGGTGCCGAGCGGACACCCCTCCACTTT. Protein product: CASSVGAERTPLHF.

This clonotype was picked up many times. This chain uses TRBV27 with TRBJ1-1, with a tentative D call TRBD1 (5 bases). The CDR3 contains 14 residues. Germline V gene sequence: CDR1 MNHEY, CDR2 SMNVEV (reference sequence). The V gene lost 2 bases and the J gene lost 5 bases, with 12 bases spanning the gap. CDR3 sequence reads: CASSLGRVKTEAFF. The CDR3 DNA reads as TGTGCCAGCAGTTTAGGCAGGGTAAAGACTGAAGCTTTCTTT.